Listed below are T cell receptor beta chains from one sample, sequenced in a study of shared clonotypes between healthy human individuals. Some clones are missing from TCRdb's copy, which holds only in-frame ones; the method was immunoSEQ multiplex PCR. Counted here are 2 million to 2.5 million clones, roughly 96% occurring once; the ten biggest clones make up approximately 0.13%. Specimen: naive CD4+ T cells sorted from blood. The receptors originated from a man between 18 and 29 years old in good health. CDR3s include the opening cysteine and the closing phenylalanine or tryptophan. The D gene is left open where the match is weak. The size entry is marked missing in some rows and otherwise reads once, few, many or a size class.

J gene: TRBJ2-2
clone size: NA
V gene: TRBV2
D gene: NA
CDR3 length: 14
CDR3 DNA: TGTGCCAGCAGATCGGACAGAAACACCGGGGAGCTGTTTTTT
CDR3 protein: CASRSDRNTGELFF

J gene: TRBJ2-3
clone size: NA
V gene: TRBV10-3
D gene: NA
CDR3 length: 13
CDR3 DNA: TGTGCCATCAGGGGGGATTACACAGATACGCAGTATTTT
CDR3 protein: CAIRGDYTDTQYF

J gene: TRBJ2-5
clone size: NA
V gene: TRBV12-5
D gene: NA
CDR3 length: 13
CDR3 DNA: TGTGCTAGTGGTTTACAGGGTGGGGAGACCCAGTACTTC
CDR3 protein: CASGLQGGETQYF

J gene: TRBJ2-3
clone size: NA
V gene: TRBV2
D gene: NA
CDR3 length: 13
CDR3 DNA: TGTGCCAGCGGGGGATTCGGCGGAGATACGCAGTATTTT
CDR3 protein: CASGGFGGDTQYF

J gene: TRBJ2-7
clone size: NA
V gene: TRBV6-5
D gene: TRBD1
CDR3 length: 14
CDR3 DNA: TGTGCCAGCAGACCGGGACAGGGTTCCTACGAGCAGTACTTC
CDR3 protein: CASRPGQGSYEQYF

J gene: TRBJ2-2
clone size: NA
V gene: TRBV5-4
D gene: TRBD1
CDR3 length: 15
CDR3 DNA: TGTGCCAGCAGGTCCGGGACAGGGATCGGCGGGGAGCTGTTTTTT
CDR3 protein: CASRSGTGIGGELFF

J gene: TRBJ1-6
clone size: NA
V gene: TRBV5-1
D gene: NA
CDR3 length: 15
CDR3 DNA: TGCGCCAGCACCCGGGACATAGGGGGAAATTCACCCCTCCACTTT
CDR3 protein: CASTRDIGGNSPLHF

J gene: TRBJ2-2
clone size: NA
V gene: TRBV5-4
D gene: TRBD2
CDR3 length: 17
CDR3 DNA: TGTGCCAGCAGCTTGGCCGTGGGACTAGCGACCACCGGGGAGCTGTTTTTT
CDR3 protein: CASSLAVGLATTGELFF

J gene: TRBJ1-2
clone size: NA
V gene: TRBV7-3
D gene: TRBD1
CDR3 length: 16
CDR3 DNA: TGTGCCAGCAGCGACGCCCGGGACAGCCAAGTATATGGCTACACCTTC
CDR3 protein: CASSDARDSQVYGYTF

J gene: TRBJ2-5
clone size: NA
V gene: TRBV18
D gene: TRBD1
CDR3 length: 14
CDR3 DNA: TGTGCCACTCGACCTAGGACAGGGCTAGAGACCCAGTACTTC
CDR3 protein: CATRPRTGLETQYF

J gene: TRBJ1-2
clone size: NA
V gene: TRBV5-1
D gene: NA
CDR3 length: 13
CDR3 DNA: TGCGCCAGCAGCTGGGGAGAGATCTATGGCTACACCTTC
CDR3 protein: CASSWGEIYGYTF

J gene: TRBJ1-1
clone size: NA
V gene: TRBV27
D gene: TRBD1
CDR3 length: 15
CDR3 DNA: TGTGCCAGCAGTGCCTCGGGACAGGTAATGGCTGAAGCTTTCTTT
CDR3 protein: CASSASGQVMAEAFF

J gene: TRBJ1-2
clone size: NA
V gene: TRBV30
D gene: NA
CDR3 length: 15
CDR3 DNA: TGTGCCTGGAGTGTACGAAGGGGGGTTTATTATGGCTACACCTTC
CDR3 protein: CAWSVRRGVYYGYTF

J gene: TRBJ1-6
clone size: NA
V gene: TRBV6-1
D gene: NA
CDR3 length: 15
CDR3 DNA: TGTGCCAGCAGTGTAAACCTGGAATATAATTCACCCCTCCACTTT
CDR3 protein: CASSVNLEYNSPLHF

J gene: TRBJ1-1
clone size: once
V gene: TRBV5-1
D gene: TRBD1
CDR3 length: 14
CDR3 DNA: TGCGCCAGCAGCTTGGGCTCGACAGGGAAAGAAGCTTTCTTT
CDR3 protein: CASSLGSTGKEAFF

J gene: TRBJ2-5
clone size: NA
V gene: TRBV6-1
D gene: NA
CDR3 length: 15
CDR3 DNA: TGTGCCAGCAGTATGGGACGGGCGGGTCAAGAGACCCAGTACTTC
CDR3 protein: CASSMGRAGQETQYF

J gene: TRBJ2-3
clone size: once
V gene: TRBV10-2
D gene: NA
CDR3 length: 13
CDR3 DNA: TGCGCCAGCAGTGAGTCGAGCGGTGGAACGCAGTATTTT
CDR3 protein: CASSESSGGTQYF

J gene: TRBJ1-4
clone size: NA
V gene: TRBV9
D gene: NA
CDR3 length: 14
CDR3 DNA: TGTGCCAGCACCGGAACTCCGGAGGGCGAAAAACTGTTTTTT
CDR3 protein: CASTGTPEGEKLFF

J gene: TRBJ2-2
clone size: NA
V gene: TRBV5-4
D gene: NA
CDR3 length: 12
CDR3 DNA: TGTGCCAGCAGCTTAATCCCCGGGGAGCTGTTTTTT
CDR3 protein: CASSLIPGELFF